Here is one TCR beta chain with its context. Each CDR3 protein gets one entry in TCRdb, which reprocessed the 5' RACE reads and gives no DNA. Recorded for this sample: some 140,000 distinct CDR3 sequences. These data belong to a study of T cells expressing NK-cell markers. Study-wide context: Of eight sequenced donors, seven were HCMV-seropositive and one HCMV-seronegative.

Germline assignment: CDR1 MNHEY and CDR2 SVGAGI. The CDR3 covers 16 residues. The clonotype was recovered from a woman in her forties or fifties in good health. Sequenced input: blood T cells: a sorted CD56 or NKG2C T cell subset, CD4+ or CD8+ T cells, or bulk PBMC T cells (not recorded which). The chain couples TRBV6-5 to TRBJ2-1; the D call from TCRdb, TRBD2, cannot be confirmed without DNA. CDR3 protein: CASSQDRDSVYNEQFF.